This T cell receptor beta chain originates from a study of tumor-infiltrating lymphocytes in oesophageal squamous cell carcinoma. Germline assignment: CDR1 SGHRS and CDR2 YFSETQ. The CDR3 consists of 12 residues. Comments on this clonotype: One base away lies a much larger clone, so this may be a sequencing read error.

TCRdb re-analysed the PCR reads in MiXCR, keeping a single row per CDR3 protein. The sample holds about 10,000 distinct CDR3 sequences, around 63% seen once. The receptor was isolated from a male donor with esophageal squamous cell carcinoma. This rearrangement joins TRBV5-1 to TRBJ2-5; D uncertain. With the DNA end fitting TRBJ2-1 better, the J assignment may be wrong. What was sequenced was esophageal tumor tissue. The CDR3 DNA reads as TGCTCCAGCAGTATTATGGGCAATGAGCAGTTCTTC. Protein product: CSSSIMGNEQFF.